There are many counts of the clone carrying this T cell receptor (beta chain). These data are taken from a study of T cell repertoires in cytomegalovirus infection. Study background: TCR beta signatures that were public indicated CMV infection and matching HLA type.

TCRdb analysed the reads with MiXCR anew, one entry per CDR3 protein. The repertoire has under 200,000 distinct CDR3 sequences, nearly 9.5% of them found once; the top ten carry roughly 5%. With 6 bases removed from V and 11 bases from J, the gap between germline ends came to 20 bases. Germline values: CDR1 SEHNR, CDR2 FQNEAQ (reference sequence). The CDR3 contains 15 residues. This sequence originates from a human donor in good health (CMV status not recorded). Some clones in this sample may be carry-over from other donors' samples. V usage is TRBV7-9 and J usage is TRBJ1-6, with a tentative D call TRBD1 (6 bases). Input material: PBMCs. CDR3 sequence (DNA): TGTGCCAGCAGTCCTGGGGGCCGTGGCCGTCCACCCCTCCACTTT. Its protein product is CASSPGGRGRPPLHF.